This paragraph reports one T cell receptor beta chain. The entry originates in a study of blood T cell repertoires in COVID-19. Study background: Collection of acute and convalescent COVID-19 samples took place in the United States, Italy and Spain. In each case, the material was cDNA or gDNA derived from T cells, B-cell-depleted T cells, or PBMCs.

The ends were cut back, 1 base at V and 7 bases at J, with 10 bases in the middle. The germline CDR1 and CDR2 sequences are LGHDT and YNNKEL (reference sequence). The CDR3 runs to 13 residues. Sequenced by immunoSEQ multiplex PCR; TCRdb stores in-frame clones only, minus some. The sample has under 250,000 clones; more than 65% are singletons. This chain connects TRBV3-1 (or the pseudogene TRBV3-2) to TRBJ1-2; D perhaps matches TRBD1 (5 bases). The sample taken for sequencing was peripheral blood. The source is a woman aged 80 or over with acute or convalescent COVID-19. The CDR3 protein is CASSQAAGSGYTF. The CDR3 DNA reads TGTGCCAGCAGCCAAGCGGCAGGGTCTGGCTACACCTTC.